This TCR beta chain was obtained from a study of monozygotic twins with inflammatory bowel disease. Whole-study results and caveats: Limited power may explain why concordant and discordant twins showed no difference in repertoire similarity. Patient-to-patient differences in immunosuppressive treatment may have added variability to the repertoires.

As for this clonotype: The antigen is not known.

The CDR3 contains 13 residues. Germline assignment: CDR1 SGHTA and CDR2 FQGNSA. Each TCR library consumed approximately 3,500 ng of total RNA. TCRdb re-called the 5' RACE reads; every CDR3 protein appears as one record, without DNA. This sample's clone table lists nearly 450,000 distinct CDR3 sequences. The clonotype originates from a human donor with ulcerative colitis or Crohn's disease, or a healthy co-twin of an affected twin (not recorded which). The J gene is TRBJ2-1, the V gene TRBV7-2; lacking DNA, the TRBD1 call made by TCRdb goes unchecked. The sample was blood. The CDR3 sequence: CASSFKQGHEQFF.